The 24 T cell receptor beta chains presented below share a single source sample, sequenced in a study of cytomegalovirus exposure and HLA in healthy donors. The PCR contained 60 Vbeta and 13 Jbeta primers. The assay was immunoSEQ multiplex PCR, and TCRdb's table has in-frame clones only and misses some. The table lists some 76,000 clones, 86% of them singletons. The sample taken for sequencing was PBMCs. The receptors stem from a woman between 25 and 40 years old in good health and CMV-seronegative.

This chain uses TRBV30 with TRBJ1-2; D is unclear. Germline V gene lookup returns CDR1 GTSNPN and CDR2 SVGIG (reference sequence). CDR3 length: 15 amino acids. Trimming stripped 4 bases from V and 0 bases from J, with 15 bases between. The CDR3 reads CAWTLRREANYGYTF. In nucleotides, the CDR3 is TGTGCCTGGACCCTGAGGAGGGAAGCTAACTATGGCTACACCTTC.

The chain couples TRBV29-1 to TRBJ2-1; 16 bases map to TRBD2. The CDR3 loop spans 20 amino acids. In germline, CDR1 is SQVTM, CDR2 ANQGSEA. V shed 7 bases, J shed 2 bases, and the junction held 17 bases outside the gene matches. This CDR3 is CSAVKGRPGLAGGTYNEQFF. The CDR3 region has the DNA TGCAGCGCGGTAAAGGGACGTCCGGGACTAGCGGGAGGGACCTACAATGAGCAGTTCTTC.

CDR3 protein: CASSRTSGRRNTQYF. CDR3 in DNA: TGTGCCAGCAGCCGGACTAGCGGGAGAAGGAATACGCAGTATTTT. The genes are TRBV7-6 and TRBJ2-3, with 13 bases matching TRBD2. After removal of 5 bases from V and 7 bases from J, the junction contained 6 bases not matched to a gene. This CDR3 contains 15 residues. CDR1 is SGHVS, CDR2 FNYEAQ, per germline.

The gene calls are TRBV18 and TRBJ1-2; the D gene is possibly TRBD1 (5 bases). Trimming left V 3 bases short and J 4 bases short, with 9 bases between. Per germline, CDR1 KGHSH and CDR2 LQKENI. The CDR3 is 13 amino acids. The CDR3 DNA sequence: TGTGCCAGCTCACCCGGCGGGGGCTATGGCTACACCTTC. Encoded protein: CASSPGGGYGYTF.

The genes are TRBV5-1 and TRBJ2-1; the match to TRBD2 covers 8 bases. The CDR3 spans 15 residues. V shed 3 bases, J shed 0 bases, and the junction held 2 bases outside the gene matches. CDR1 and CDR2 from the germline V gene are SGHRS and YFSETQ. CDR3 nucleotides: TGCGCCAGCAGCTCGGGAGGGGGCTCCTACAATGAGCAGTTCTTC. This gives the protein CASSSGGGSYNEQFF.

There are a few counts of this clone. V and J are TRBV5-4 and TRBJ1-3, with a possible D match to TRBD1 (5 bases). The CDR3 runs to 14 residues. Germline V gives CDR1 SGHNT, CDR2 YYREEE (reference sequence). V lost 4 bases and J lost 3, with 11 bases in between. CDR3 DNA: TGTGCCAGCAGCACCAGGGTCGGTGGAAACACCATATATTTT. Amino acid sequence: CASSTRVGGNTIYF. The entire variable domain, with the rest obtained from reference TRBV5-4 and TRBJ1-3, is as follows: ETGVTQSPTHLIKTRGQQVTLRCSSQSGHNTVSWYQQALGQGPQFIFQYYREEENGRGNFPPRFSGLQFPNYSSELNVNALELDDSALYLCASSTRVGGNTIYFGEGSWLTVV.

This rearrangement joins TRBV30 to TRBJ2-7, with 12 bases identical to TRBD2. Germline V gene lookup returns CDR1 GTSNPN and CDR2 SVGIG (reference sequence). This CDR3 comprises 15 residues. V gave up 3 bases and J gave up 3 bases; unmatched junction bases: 6. The CDR3 DNA sequence: TGTGCCTGGAGACAGACTAGCGGGGGATACTACGAGCAGTACTTC. This codes for CAWRQTSGGYYEQYF.

This chain links TRBV4-3 with TRBJ1-2, with D possibly matching TRBD1 (5 bases). V dropped 4 bases and J dropped 0 bases, with 15 bases sitting between them. This CDR3 has 16 amino acids. Germline loops: CDR1 LGHNA, CDR2 YSLEER. The CDR3 DNA reads as TGCGCCAGCAGCCTTAGCCCAGGGTCTTCTAACTATGGCTACACCTTC. Its translation is CASSLSPGSSNYGYTF.

The genes are TRBV5-1 and TRBJ1-1, with 7 bases matching TRBD1. The CDR3 has 15 amino acids. Per germline, CDR1 SGHRS and CDR2 YFSETQ. Trimming cost V 4 bases and J 0 bases; bases outside gene matches: 6. DNA for the CDR3: TGCGCCAGCAGCCTAAGACAGGGTATGAACACTGAAGCTTTCTTT. Translated, it gives CASSLRQGMNTEAFF.

This sequence joins TRBV18 and TRBJ2-1; 13 bases match TRBD2. The ends lost 1 base at V and 9 bases at J; junction bases unmatched: 9. Germline V gene data show CDR1 as KGHSH and CDR2 as LQKENI. The CDR3 loop spans 17 amino acids. The CDR3 here is CASSPRGGLAGIVEQFF. The CDR3, as DNA: TGTGCCAGCTCACCACGGGGGGGACTAGCGGGAATCGTTGAGCAGTTCTTC.

CDR3 loop: CASSLAEGTSGRVYEQYF. The CDR3 coding sequence is TGCGCCAGCAGCTTGGCGGAAGGAACTAGCGGGAGGGTCTACGAGCAGTACTTC. V is TRBV5-1 and J is TRBJ2-7; 13 bases agree with TRBD2. This CDR3 is built from 18 residues. The junction had 9 bases not matched to a gene; V was cut back by 0 bases and J by 3 bases. Germline lookup yields CDR1 SGHRS and CDR2 YFSETQ.

V and J are TRBV7-9 and TRBJ2-1, with 13 positions matching TRBD2. CDR3 length equals 16 residues. Germline CDR1 is SEHNR and CDR2 is FQNEAQ (reference sequence). Trimming took 4 bases from V and 10 from J; bases not matched to a gene: 10. CDR3 amino acids: CASSSGTSGIEGEQFF. The DNA for the CDR3 is TGTGCCAGCAGCTCCGGGACTAGCGGGATCGAGGGAGAGCAGTTCTTC.

The chain's CDR3 is CASSPTITPVDYGAFF. CDR3 bases: TGTGCCAGCAGCCCGACTATAACCCCTGTGGATTATGGAGCTTTCTTT. The chain uses TRBV7-6 and TRBJ1-1; D is unresolved. Between the trimmed V and J ends, which lost 5 bases and 10 bases, there was a span of 26 bases. The CDR3 spans 16 residues. Per the germline V gene, CDR1 is SGHVS and CDR2 is FNYEAQ.

V and J are TRBV7-6 and TRBJ2-2, with 9 bases that match TRBD2. The CDR3 is 15 amino acids. Germline trimming cut 4 bases from V and 5 bases from J; bases unmatched to any gene: 5. CDR1 and CDR2 (germline): SGHVS, FNYEAQ. The CDR3 region has the DNA TGTGCCAGCAGCTCCGGACTAGCGCGGACCGGGGAGCTGTTTTTT. Translated, it gives CASSSGLARTGELFF.

The chain joins TRBV18 to TRBJ2-5; D is possibly TRBD1 (5 bases). Germline values: CDR1 KGHSH, CDR2 LQKENI. Trimming removed 1 base from V and 2 bases from J, with 8 bases in between. This CDR3 spans 14 amino acids. CDR3 in amino acids: CASSPQKGQETQYF. CDR3 DNA sequence: TGTGCCAGCTCACCACAGAAGGGGCAAGAGACCCAGTACTTC.

The V and J genes are TRBV11-2 and TRBJ2-5; 7 nucleotides match TRBD1. This CDR3 is 15 amino acids long. V was pared by 1 base and J by 5 bases, with 7 bases of the junction left unmatched. Germline values: CDR1 SGHAT, CDR2 FQNNGV. The CDR3 DNA reads TGTGCCAGCAGCTTAGGACAGGGAGAGGAGGAGACCCAGTACTTC. Its translation is CASSLGQGEEETQYF.

As to this clone: One end of the junction fails to match germline, which may point to a read error. The CDR3 reads CASSEDSTTYGQYF. CDR3 bases: TGTGCCAGCAGTGAAGACAGTACCACCTACGGGCAGTACTTC. J is TRBJ2-7 and V is TRBV2; D gene ambiguous. This CDR3 has 14 amino acids. CDR1 and CDR2 (germline): SNHLY, FYNNEI. The whole variable domain, filled in from reference TRBV2 and TRBJ2-7, reads EPEVTQTPSHQVTQMGQEVILRCVPISNHLYFYWYRQILGQKVEFLVSFYNNEISEKSEIFDDQFSVERPDGSNFTLKIRSTKLEDSAMYFCASSEDSTTYGQYFGPGTRLTVT.

The rearrangement links TRBV7-2 to TRBJ2-1; 9 positions match TRBD2. Germline-derived CDR1 and CDR2 are SGHTA and FQGNSA. The CDR3 consists of 18 residues. V lost 0 bases, J lost 8 bases, and 14 bases stayed unmatched. The DNA for the CDR3 is TGTGCCAGCAGCTTAGCCCCCGGAGGTAGCGGGAGTGTTGATGAGCAGTTCTTC. Encoded protein: CASSLAPGGSGSVDEQFF.

The genes are TRBV10-3 and TRBJ2-2; D is perhaps TRBD1 (5 bases). There are 13 residues in the CDR3. The germline gives CDR1 ENHRY, CDR2 SYGVKD. The V and J ends lost 6 bases and 7 bases respectively, with 12 bases between them. CDR3 in amino acids: CAIRGPLDGELFF. The DNA for the CDR3 is TGTGCCATCAGGGGGCCCCTCGACGGGGAGCTGTTTTTT.

J is TRBJ2-2 and V is TRBV7-2; 9 nucleotides line up with TRBD2. The CDR3 contains 16 residues. Germline V gene sequence: CDR1 SGHTA, CDR2 FQGNSA. J gave up 0 bases and V 6 bases, and 5 bases lay outside the gene matches. CDR3 in amino acids: CASSLLAGTNTGELFF. The CDR3 DNA sequence: TGTGCCAGCAGTTTACTAGCGGGTACGAACACCGGGGAGCTGTTTTTT.

The sample holds a few counts of this clone. The rearrangement uses TRBV5-6 and TRBJ2-7, with D tentatively TRBD1 (5 bases). The ends were cut back, 0 bases at V and 2 bases at J, with 9 bases in the middle. CDR3 size: 14 residues. Germline V lookup: CDR1 SGHDT, CDR2 YYEEEE. The CDR3, as DNA: TGTGCCAGCAGCTTGGAAGGGGCACCCTACGAGCAGTACTTC. Its translation: CASSLEGAPYEQYF.

The genes are TRBV14 and TRBJ2-7, with D perhaps matching TRBD2 (5 bases). Looked up from germline, CDR1 is SGHDN and CDR2 is FVKESK. This CDR3 comprises 15 residues. V was clipped by 1 base and J by 2 bases, with 12 bases between them. The CDR3 here is CASSQVRGRPYEQYF. Here the CDR3 DNA reads TGTGCCAGCAGCCAAGTGAGAGGGCGCCCCTACGAGCAGTACTTC.

The V and J genes are TRBV21-1 and TRBJ2-7; TRBD2 is the table's D call and was not checked against the DNA. TRBV21-1 is tagged as a pseudogene. CDR3 size: 16 residues. CDR3 DNA sequence: TGTGCCAGCAGCAAATACCTCTGGGACTCCGGCTCCGAGCAGTACTTC. Translated, it gives CASSKYLWDSGSEQYF.

This sequence joins TRBV9 and TRBJ2-1, with TRBD1 matching over 11 bases. Germline-derived CDR1 and CDR2 are SGDLS and YYNGEE. The CDR3 length is 17 residues. V was pared by 0 bases and J by 4 bases, with 6 bases of the junction left unmatched. CDR3: CASSVENRDRGYNEQFF. The CDR3 bases are TGTGCCAGCAGCGTAGAGAACCGGGACAGGGGGTACAATGAGCAGTTCTTC. Filled out from reference TRBV9 and TRBJ2-1, the complete variable domain reads DSGVTQTPKHLITATGQRVTLRCSPRSGDLSVYWYQQSLDQGLQFLIQYYNGEERAKGNILERFSAQQFPDLHSELNLSSLELGDSALYFCASSVENRDRGYNEQFFGPGTRLTVL.